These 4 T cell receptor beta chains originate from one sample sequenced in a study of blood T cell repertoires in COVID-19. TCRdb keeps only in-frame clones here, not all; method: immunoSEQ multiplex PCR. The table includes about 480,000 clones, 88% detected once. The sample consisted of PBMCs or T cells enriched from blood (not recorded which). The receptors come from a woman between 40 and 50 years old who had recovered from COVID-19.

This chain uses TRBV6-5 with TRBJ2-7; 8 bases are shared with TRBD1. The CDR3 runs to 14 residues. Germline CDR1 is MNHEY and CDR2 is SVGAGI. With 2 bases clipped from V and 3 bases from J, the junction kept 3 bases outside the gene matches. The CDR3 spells CASSYKTGDYEQYF. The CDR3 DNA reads TGTGCCAGCAGTTACAAGACAGGGGACTACGAGCAGTACTTC.

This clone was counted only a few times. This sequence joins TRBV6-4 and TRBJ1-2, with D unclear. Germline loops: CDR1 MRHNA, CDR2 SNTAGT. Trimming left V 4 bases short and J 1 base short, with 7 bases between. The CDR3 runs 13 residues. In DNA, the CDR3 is TGTGCCAGCAGTGCGGGTTTTAACTATGGCTACACCTTC. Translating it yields CASSAGFNYGYTF.

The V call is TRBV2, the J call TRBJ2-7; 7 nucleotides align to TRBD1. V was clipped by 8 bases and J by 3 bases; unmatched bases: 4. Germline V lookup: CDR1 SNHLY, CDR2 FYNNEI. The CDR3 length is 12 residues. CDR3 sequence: CASGTAFYEQYF. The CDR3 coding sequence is TGTGCCAGCGGGACAGCCTTCTACGAGCAGTACTTC.

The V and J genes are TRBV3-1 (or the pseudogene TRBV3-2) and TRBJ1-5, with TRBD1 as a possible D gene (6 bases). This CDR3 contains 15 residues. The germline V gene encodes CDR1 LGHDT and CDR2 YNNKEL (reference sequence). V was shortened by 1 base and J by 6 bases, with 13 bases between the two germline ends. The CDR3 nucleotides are TGTGCCAGCAGCCAAGCGGGTTGGGGGCCTCAGCCCCAGCATTTT. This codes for CASSQAGWGPQPQHF.